These 11 T cell receptor beta chains originate from one sample sequenced in a study of blood T cell repertoires in COVID-19. Only in-frame clones appear in the TCRdb table, and some are missing; sequencing was by immunoSEQ multiplex PCR. The sample shows approximately 220,000 clones, around nine tenths of them seen only once. The specimen sequenced was peripheral blood. The receptors were sampled from a man in his fifties or sixties with acute or convalescent COVID-19.

J is TRBJ1-1 and V is TRBV18; D is ambiguous. Trimming removed 0 bases at V and 1 base at J, with 12 bases between. The germline gives CDR1 KGHSH, CDR2 LQKENI. There are 16 residues in the CDR3. For the CDR3, the DNA is TGTGCCAGCTCACCACCTGGAGGGAGGGCGAACACTGAAGCTTTCTTT. This gives the protein CASSPPGGRANTEAFF.

Written as DNA, the CDR3 is TGCGCCAGCAGCGGGACAGGGGGTATGGCAGATACGCAGTATTTT. Translating gives CASSGTGGMADTQYF. The chain links TRBV5-1 to TRBJ2-3; TRBD1 aligns across 11 bases. Trimming took 4 bases from V and 4 from J; bases not matched to a gene: 5. Germline V lookup: CDR1 SGHRS, CDR2 YFSETQ. The CDR3 runs to 15 residues.

The chain joins TRBV10-1 to TRBJ2-2, with D possibly TRBD2 on 5 matching bases. In germline, CDR1 is WNHNN, CDR2 SYGVQD (reference sequence). The CDR3 covers 14 residues. V dropped 8 bases and J dropped 1 base, with 11 bases sitting between them. CDR3 amino acids: CASAGEKNTGELFF. CDR3 coding DNA: TGCGCCAGCGCTGGGGAGAAGAACACCGGGGAGCTGTTTTTT.

The chain carries TRBV15 and TRBJ2-2, with D perhaps TRBD2 (6 bases). Germline V lookup: CDR1 LNHNV, CDR2 YYDKDF (reference sequence). The CDR3 length is 15 residues. Trimming removed 3 bases at V and 4 bases at J, with 12 bases between. The CDR3 here is CATSSRDWGTGELFF. The CDR3 DNA is TGTGCCACCAGCAGCCGGGACTGGGGCACCGGGGAGCTGTTTTTT.

This clone was seen just once. The V gene is TRBV9, the J gene TRBJ2-7; 14 nucleotides agree with TRBD2. Unmatched junction bases numbered 6, after V lost 0 bases and J lost 7 bases. The CDR3 is made up of 16 amino acids. Germline V gene data show CDR1 as SGDLS and CDR2 as YYNGEE. The CDR3 reads CASSVGGLAGVEEQYF. CDR3 nucleotide sequence: TGTGCCAGCAGCGTAGGGGGACTAGCGGGGGTGGAAGAGCAGTACTTC.

V and J are TRBV6-5 and TRBJ1-3, with 7 bases matching TRBD1. This CDR3 comprises 15 residues. The ends lost 5 bases at V and 3 bases at J; junction bases unmatched: 7. CDR1 MNHEY and CDR2 SVGAGI come from the germline V gene. CDR3 DNA sequence: TGTGCCAGCAGTAACACAGGGGCGCTTGGAAACACCATATATTTT. Its protein product is CASSNTGALGNTIYF.

The genes are TRBV11-2 and TRBJ1-4; 9 positions agree with TRBD1. The CDR3 totals 15 residues. V shed 1 base and J 8 bases; nucleotides not matched to a gene: 5. The germline V gene has CDR1 SGHAT and CDR2 FQNNGV. CDR3: CASSLGGTGSEKLFF. In nucleotides, the CDR3 is TGTGCCAGCAGCTTAGGGGGGACAGGGTCCGAAAAACTGTTTTTT.

V gene TRBV7-8 combines with J gene TRBJ1-5, with a possible D match to TRBD1 (5 bases). CDR3 length: 16 amino acids. Germline assignment: CDR1 SGHVS and CDR2 FQNEAQ. The V end was cut by 6 bases, the J end by 2 bases, with 17 bases between. This chain's CDR3 is CASRADRKGGNQPQHF. CDR3 in DNA: TGTGCCAGCAGGGCCGACAGAAAAGGGGGCAATCAGCCCCAGCATTTT. Together with reference TRBV7-8 and TRBJ1-5, the CDR3 gives the full variable domain: GAGVSQSPRYKVAKRGQDVALRCDPISGHVSLFWYQQALGQGPEFLTYFQNEAQLDKSGLPSDRFFAERPEGSVSTLKIQRTQQEDSAVYLCASRADRKGGNQPQHFGDGTRLSIL.

This chain connects TRBV24-1 to TRBJ2-7; 7 nucleotides agree with TRBD1. The junction had 14 bases not matched to a gene; V was cut back by 3 bases and J by 7 bases. This CDR3 is 16 amino acids long. The germline gives CDR1 KGHDR, CDR2 SFDVKD. The CDR3 reads CATSDATGQLQDEQYF. The CDR3, as DNA: TGTGCCACCAGTGATGCTACGGGACAGCTACAAGATGAGCAGTACTTC.

The rearrangement joins TRBV10-2 to TRBJ1-4; D gene ambiguous. The CDR3 extends over 13 amino acids. Trimming removed 8 bases from V and 6 bases from J, with 13 bases in between. Germline loops: CDR1 WSHSY, CDR2 SAAADI. The CDR3 DNA sequence: TGCGCCAGCCGGTACTCCGGGGATGAAAAACTGTTTTTT. It is translated as CASRYSGDEKLFF.

This chain joins TRBV5-4 and TRBJ2-5; 8 nucleotides match TRBD1. This CDR3 comprises 14 residues. Germline assignment: CDR1 SGHNT and CDR2 YYREEE (reference sequence). V was clipped by 3 bases and J by 5 bases; unmatched bases: 6. As DNA, the CDR3 is TGTGCCAGCAGCTCCACAGGGGGTTGGGAGACCCAGTACTTC. It encodes CASSSTGGWETQYF.